The clone carrying this T cell receptor (beta chain) was counted between two and nine times. Sequencing used immunoSEQ multiplex PCR; TCRdb keeps in-frame clones, though not all of them. The sample contains 140,000 to 150,000 clones, approximately 90% of which appear only once. Ages ranged from roughly 18 to 100 years, with residence in more than 20 US areas. The record originates from a study of blood T cell repertoires in COVID-19. Study-wide context: The analysed material was cDNA or gDNA that came from T cells, B-cell-depleted T cells, or PBMCs.

V was pared by 1 base and J by 1 base, with 12 bases between. Germline CDR1 SGHAT, CDR2 FQNNGV. The CDR3 is made up of 16 amino acids. The receptor was isolated from a middle-aged woman who had been exposed to COVID-19. The specimen was PBMCs or T cells enriched from blood (not recorded which). This chain uses TRBV11-2 with TRBJ2-3; the D is unclear. This CDR3 reads CASSLGAKPGTDTQYF. The CDR3, as DNA: TGTGCCAGCAGCTTAGGGGCTAAACCGGGCACAGATACGCAGTATTTT.